The rows below give T cell receptor beta chains drawn from one sample of a study of T-cell reconstitution after alpha-beta-depleted transplantation in children. TCRdb re-analysed the PCR reads in MiXCR, keeping a single row per CDR3 protein. This sample has around 530,000 distinct CDR3 sequences; over 25% occur once, and the top ten carry 2% to 2.5%. Sequencing used PBMCs from the stem cell graft donor, obtained from the stem cell graft. The receptors were gathered from a human donor who donated a stem cell graft to a child with aplastic anemia. The CDR3 runs from the conserved cysteine through the conserved F or W. The D gene is left open where the match is weak. Rows give clone size only sometimes, using once, few, many, or a class for an expanded clone.

few	TRBV29-1	NA	TRBJ1-2	TGCAGCGTTTCCCAGGGAGTGGGCTATGGCTACACCTTC	CSVSQGVGYGYTF
few	TRBV12-3/TRBV12-4	TRBD2	TRBJ2-1	TGTGCCAGCAGTTCCATACTACTAGCGGGAGACGACAATGAGCAGTTCTTC	CASSSILLAGDDNEQFF
NA	TRBV9	TRBD2	TRBJ2-5	TGTGCCAGCAGCCCAGGAGGAATAGCGGGGCACCAAGAGACCCAGTACTTC	CASSPGGIAGHQETQYF
NA	TRBV6-2/TRBV6-3	NA	TRBJ2-1	TGTGCCAGCGGTGACACAAGCTCCTACAATGAGCAGTTCTTC	CASGDTSSYNEQFF
NA	TRBV12-3/TRBV12-4	NA	TRBJ1-1	TGTGCCAGCAGTTTGACAACTAATGCGGCTGAAGCTTTCTTT	CASSLTTNAAEAFF
few	TRBV12-3/TRBV12-4	NA	TRBJ2-7	TGTGCCAGCAGTCCCTGGGGTTCTTACGAGCAGTACTTC	CASSPWGSYEQYF
few	TRBV6-1	NA	TRBJ2-1	TGTGCCAGCAGTGATTCCGGCCACTGGCCCGACAATGAGCAGTTCTTC	CASSDSGHWPDNEQFF
few	TRBV11-2	NA	TRBJ2-5	TGTGCCAGCAGCTTACGAACGGTCCAAGAGACCCAGTACTTC	CASSLRTVQETQYF
NA	TRBV25-1	NA	TRBJ2-1	TGTGCCAGCAGTGTTTCCATTCTCCCCCCCTACAATGAGCAGTTCTTC	CASSVSILPPYNEQFF
NA	TRBV6-1	NA	TRBJ1-5	TGTGCCAGCAGTCAGCTTGTAGGGTCTGGCAATCAGCCCCAGCATTTT	CASSQLVGSGNQPQHF
few	TRBV10-3	NA	TRBJ1-2	TGTGCCATCAGTGAGTCGAATTCGGATGGCTACACCTTC	CAISESNSDGYTF
few	TRBV12-3/TRBV12-4	NA	TRBJ2-3	TGTGCCAGCAGTCCAGGGGAGGCGGGGAGCACAGATACGCAGTATTTT	CASSPGEAGSTDTQYF
NA	TRBV7-2	NA	TRBJ2-7	TGTGCCAGCAGCTTAGGGATTCAGACACCCGTCTCCTACGAGCGGTACTTC	CASSLGIQTPVSYERYF
few	TRBV28	TRBD1	TRBJ1-6	TGTGCCAGCACCATGGGACAGGGATTCCGGTCACCCCTCCACTTT	CASTMGQGFRSPLHF
NA	TRBV25-1	TRBD2	TRBJ2-1	TGTGCCAGCAGTGATGAGACTAGCGGGAGGCAAAATGAGCAGTTCTTC	CASSDETSGRQNEQFF
NA	TRBV7-2	TRBD1	TRBJ1-5	TGTGCCAGCAGCTTAGAGGGGACAGCCAATCAGCCCCAGCATTTT	CASSLEGTANQPQHF
few	TRBV20-1	NA	TRBJ1-2	TGCGCCTACGGATTTTCTAACTATGGCTACACCTTC	CAYGFSNYGYTF
NA	TRBV6-5	TRBD1	TRBJ2-1	TGTGTCAGCAGTTACTCGACACAGGGGGCCTCCAATGAGCAGTTCTTC	CVSSYSTQGASNEQFF
NA	TRBV12-3/TRBV12-4	TRBD2	TRBJ2-2	TGTGCCAGCAGTCCGCCGGGAGGGCCCTGGGAGCTGTTTTTT	CASSPPGGPWELFF
NA	TRBV29-1	TRBD1	TRBJ2-3	TGCAGCGTTGAAACGACAGGGGTAATCACAGATACGCAGTATTTT	CSVETTGVITDTQYF
NA	TRBV7-2	TRBD2	TRBJ2-3	TGTGCCAGCAGCTTAACTAGCGGCCTCTCTGGGGATACGCAGTATTTT	CASSLTSGLSGDTQYF
NA	TRBV24-1	NA	TRBJ1-5	TGTGCCACCAGTGATCGGGGGAGCAATCAGCCCCAGCATTTT	CATSDRGSNQPQHF
many	TRBV7-9	TRBD2	TRBJ2-5	TGTGCCAGCAGCTCCCTTGAATACCAAGCGGGAAATCAAGAGACCCAGTACTTC	CASSSLEYQAGNQETQYF
NA	TRBV7-8	TRBD2	TRBJ2-2	TGTGCCAGCAGCATCGGGGGGACCGGGGAGCTGTTTTTT	CASSIGGTGELFF
few	TRBV12-3/TRBV12-4	NA	TRBJ1-6	TGTGCCAGCAGTTTCGACGGGAGCTCCTATAATTCACCCCTCCACTTT	CASSFDGSSYNSPLHF
few	TRBV5-1	NA	TRBJ2-5	TGCGCCAGCAGTCCCGGGAGCGAACAAGAGACCCAGTACTTC	CASSPGSEQETQYF
NA	TRBV7-2	TRBD1	TRBJ2-5	TGTGCCAGCATGGGGCTGGGCAGGGGGTGGGGGGAGACCCAGTACTTC	CASMGLGRGWGETQYF
few	TRBV9	TRBD1	TRBJ1-1	TGTGCCAGCAGCGTAGGGGGCAGGGGGCGCGAAGCTTTCTTT	CASSVGGRGREAFF
few	TRBV27	NA	TRBJ1-1	TGTGCCAGCAGCCTATCGACGGCCCACACTGAAGCTTTCTTT	CASSLSTAHTEAFF
few	TRBV12-3/TRBV12-4	TRBD2	TRBJ2-1	TGTGCCAGCAGTTTAGCTCTAGCGGACCCAAAGGGGCAGTTCTTC	CASSLALADPKGQFF
NA	TRBV6-4	TRBD2	TRBJ2-1	TGTGCCAGCAGTGACTCAGCGGGAGTAGGTGAGCAGTTCTTC	CASSDSAGVGEQFF
NA	TRBV18	NA	TRBJ2-4	TGTGCCAGCTCTCCAGGGGGGGCGGCCAAAAACATTCAGTACTTC	CASSPGGAAKNIQYF
few	TRBV12-3/TRBV12-4	NA	TRBJ1-4	TGTGCCAGCACCGCGGGACATTCTAATGAAAAACTGTTTTTT	CASTAGHSNEKLFF
NA	TRBV2	TRBD1	TRBJ2-3	TGTGCCAGCAGTGGAAGGGGGCTCACAGATACGCAGTATTTT	CASSGRGLTDTQYF
NA	TRBV6-5	NA	TRBJ1-1	TGTGCCAGCAGTGGGGGGTTTGAAGCTTTCTTT	CASSGGFEAFF
NA	TRBV7-9	NA	TRBJ2-3	TGTGCCAGCAGCTCCCCTACCGGGGACACAGATACGCAGTATTTT	CASSSPTGDTDTQYF
NA	TRBV27	TRBD2	TRBJ2-7	TGTGCCAGCAGTTTTTCAGCGGGGTCTTCCTACGAGCAGTACTTC	CASSFSAGSSYEQYF
NA	TRBV6-1	NA	TRBJ2-1	TGTGCCAGCAGGGGGGGCGCGGGAAACAATGAGCAGTTCTTC	CASRGGAGNNEQFF
NA	TRBV20-1	NA	TRBJ1-5	TGCAGTGCTAGAGTAGCTTATAGCAATCAGCCCCAGCATTTT	CSARVAYSNQPQHF
few	TRBV20-1	TRBD1	TRBJ2-1	TGCAGTGCTGTATCGACAGGGGGCTCCTACAATGAGCAGTTCTTC	CSAVSTGGSYNEQFF
NA	TRBV19	NA	TRBJ2-3	TGTGCCAGTAGTATCGAGGGGATTCAGGATACGCAGTATTTT	CASSIEGIQDTQYF
few	TRBV3-1	NA	TRBJ2-2	TGTGCCAGCAGCTACGGACGGCTGAACACCGGGGAGCTGTTTTTT	CASSYGRLNTGELFF
NA	TRBV6-5	NA	TRBJ2-5	TGTGCCAGCAGTTACTCCGCGGGCGGGGAGACCCAGTACTTC	CASSYSAGGETQYF
NA	TRBV9	NA	TRBJ2-1	TGTGCCAGCAGCATGAACCTTCTACAGGGTGAGCAGTTCTTC	CASSMNLLQGEQFF
NA	TRBV13	NA	TRBJ2-3	TGTGCCAGCAGCTCCCGGGATGGCACAGATACGCAGTATTTT	CASSSRDGTDTQYF
NA	TRBV7-2	TRBD1	TRBJ1-2	TGTGCCAGCAGCCGCATAGACAGGGGGCCGTATGGCTACACCTTC	CASSRIDRGPYGYTF
few	TRBV12-3/TRBV12-4	NA	TRBJ2-1	TGTGCCAGCAGGGGGAGGGGGCTAGCGAGTATTAATGAGCAGTTCTTC	CASRGRGLASINEQFF
few	TRBV7-9	NA	TRBJ2-1	TGTGCCAGCAGCTCCTCGTCGGGAGACAATGAGCAGTTCTTC	CASSSSSGDNEQFF
few	TRBV12-3/TRBV12-4	TRBD2	TRBJ2-1	TGTGCCAGCAGGTTAAGCGGGAGATCCTACAATGAGCAGTTCTTC	CASRLSGRSYNEQFF
NA	TRBV6-2/TRBV6-3	NA	TRBJ2-1	TGTGCCAGCAGTTACGTAGGAGATGAGCAGTTCTTC	CASSYVGDEQFF
NA	TRBV2	NA	TRBJ1-4	TGTGCCAGCCTGGACAGCCTTGCAACTAATGAAAAACTGTTTTTT	CASLDSLATNEKLFF
NA	TRBV20-1	TRBD1	TRBJ2-7	TGCAGTGCACCGACCGGGACAGGGACCTACGAGCAGTACTTC	CSAPTGTGTYEQYF
few	TRBV29-1	NA	TRBJ1-1	TGCAGCGTTAGGACCACTGAAGCTTTCTTT	CSVRTTEAFF
few	TRBV5-1	TRBD1	TRBJ1-1	TGCGCCAGCAGCTCGTTATTTGGACAGGGCACTGAAGCTTTCTTT	CASSSLFGQGTEAFF
NA	TRBV12-3/TRBV12-4	NA	TRBJ2-1	TGTGCCAGCGGGGATAGCAACTACAATGAGCAGTTCTTC	CASGDSNYNEQFF
NA	TRBV28	NA	TRBJ1-1	TGTGCCAGCAGTATCTACCCGGGACAGAACACTGAAGCTTTCTTT	CASSIYPGQNTEAFF
NA	TRBV5-1	NA	TRBJ2-6	TGCGCCAGCAGCTTGGCCGGGACTCCCTCTGGGGCCAACGTCCTGACTTTC	CASSLAGTPSGANVLTF
few	TRBV25-1	NA	TRBJ2-1	TGTGCCAGCAGCGAGACTAACAATGAGCAGTTCTTC	CASSETNNEQFF
NA	TRBV18	NA	TRBJ2-3	TGTGCCAGCTCACCACCGTCCGGGAGTTCTACAGATACGCAGTATTTT	CASSPPSGSSTDTQYF